Detailed here is one T cell receptor beta chain. The data were produced by immunoSEQ multiplex PCR, yet TCRdb's version contains in-frame clones alone and is incomplete. Of 380,000 or so clones listed, around 87% are singletons. Germline V gene lookup returns CDR1 WSHSY and CDR2 SAAADI. The CDR3 runs 14 residues. V shed 3 bases, J shed 2 bases, and the junction held 1 base outside the gene matches. The data derive from a study of blood T cell repertoires in COVID-19. Participant age was roughly 18 to 95 years, and participants resided in 20 to 30 US areas. The V call is TRBV10-2, the J call TRBJ1-5, with TRBD1 matching over 7 bases. The sequenced sample consisted of PBMCs or T cells enriched from blood (not recorded which). This TCR was sampled from a man aged 30 to 45 who had recovered from COVID-19. The CDR3 here is CASSDDRGNQPQHF. DNA of the CDR3: TGCGCCAGCAGTGACGACAGGGGCAATCAGCCCCAGCATTTT.